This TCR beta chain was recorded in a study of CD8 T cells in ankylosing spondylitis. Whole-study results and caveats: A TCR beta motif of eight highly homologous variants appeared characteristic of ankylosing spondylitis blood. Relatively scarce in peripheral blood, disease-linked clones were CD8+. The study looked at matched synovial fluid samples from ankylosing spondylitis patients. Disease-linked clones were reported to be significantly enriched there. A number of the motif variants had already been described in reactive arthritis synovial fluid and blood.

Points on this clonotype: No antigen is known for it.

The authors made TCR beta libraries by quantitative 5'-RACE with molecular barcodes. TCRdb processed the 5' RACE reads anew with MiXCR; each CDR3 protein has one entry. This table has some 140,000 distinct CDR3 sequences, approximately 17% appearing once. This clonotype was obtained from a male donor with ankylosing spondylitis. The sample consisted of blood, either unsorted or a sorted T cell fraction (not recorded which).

The CDR3 sequence is CASSPENNEQFF. CDR3 bases: TGTGCCAGCAGCCCTGAGAACAATGAGCAGTTCTTC. This rearrangement joins TRBV3-1 to TRBJ2-1; D ambiguous. The CDR3 is 12 residues long. Trimming removed 4 bases from V and 5 bases from J, with 6 bases in between. Germline-derived CDR1 and CDR2 are LGHDT and YNNKEL (reference sequence).